Shown below are 21 T cell receptor beta chains from a single sample sequenced in a study of cytomegalovirus exposure and HLA in healthy donors. Clones were read by immunoSEQ multiplex PCR, and TCRdb kept only the in-frame ones, dropping some. The table records tens of thousands of clones, over 80% of them present only once. The source material was PBMCs. The receptor set was obtained from a man aged 18 to 29 in good health and CMV-seronegative.

This clone showed up just once. The gene calls are TRBV7-6 and TRBJ1-5; no reliable D call. The CDR3 has 19 residues. The V gene lost 0 bases and the J gene lost 0 bases, with 18 bases spanning the gap. CDR1 is SGHVS, CDR2 FNYEAQ, per germline. CDR3 DNA: TGTGCCAGCAGCTTAGCGAGAGCGGACGTACTCAATAGCAATCAGCCCCAGCATTTT. Amino acid sequence: CASSLARADVLNSNQPQHF. Variable domain in full (rest from reference TRBV7-6 and TRBJ1-5): GAGVSQSPRYKVTKRGQDVALRCDPISGHVSLYWYRQALGQGPEFLTYFNYEAQQDKSGLPNDRFSAERPEGSISTLTIQRTEQRDSAMYRCASSLARADVLNSNQPQHFGDGTRLSIL.

The V gene is TRBV28, the J gene TRBJ2-7; D possibly corresponds to TRBD2 (6 bases). This CDR3 comprises 13 residues. In germline, CDR1 is MDHEN, CDR2 SYDVKM. V shed 5 bases and J shed 3 bases, with 11 bases lying between them. The CDR3 sequence: CASSPGLLYEQYF. In nucleotides, the CDR3 is TGTGCCAGCAGTCCGGGACTCCTCTACGAGCAGTACTTC.

The chain uses TRBV2 and TRBJ1-5; D call uncertain. The CDR3 sequence is 14 residues long. V was trimmed by 6 bases and J by 3 bases, leaving 12 bases between them. The germline V gene has CDR1 SNHLY and CDR2 FYNNEI. The CDR3 DNA sequence: TGTGCCAGCAGCCCCGGGGTTAACAATCAGCCCCAGCATTTT. It specifies CASSPGVNNQPQHF.

The chain carries TRBV4-1 and TRBJ2-1, with 7 bases fitting TRBD2. The length of the CDR3 is 14 residues. Germline CDR1 and CDR2: MGHRA and YSYEKL. Germline trimming cut 6 bases from V and 8 bases from J; bases unmatched to any gene: 10. This CDR3 reads CASSKVGGEHEQFF. DNA of the CDR3: TGCGCCAGCAGTAAAGTGGGGGGGGAACATGAGCAGTTCTTC.

The chain employs TRBV7-9 and TRBJ2-3; the match to TRBD2 covers 7 bases. The CDR3 sequence is 16 residues long. Per germline, CDR1 SEHNR and CDR2 FQNEAQ (reference sequence). V was pared by 8 bases and J by 2 bases, with 13 bases of the junction left unmatched. DNA of the CDR3: TGTGCCAGCCACTCCTACGTCGGGAGGATCACAGATACGCAGTATTTT. As protein: CASHSYVGRITDTQYF.

The chain recombines TRBV6-5 with TRBJ2-2, with a weak D call TRBD2 (7 bases). Trimming took off 2 bases at V and 4 bases at J, with 14 bases between the two ends. Germline V gene lookup returns CDR1 MNHEY and CDR2 SVGAGI. CDR3 length equals 16 residues. CDR3 sequence (DNA): TGTGCCAGCAGTTACCTTAGAGGGGGGGGCACCGGGGAGCTGTTTTTT. Translating gives CASSYLRGGGTGELFF.

V gene TRBV6-5 combines with J gene TRBJ2-1; D is unclear. Germline-derived CDR1 and CDR2 are MNHEY and SVGAGI. The CDR3 runs 11 residues. V gave up 6 bases and J gave up 12 bases, with 12 bases separating them. The CDR3 DNA is TGTGCCAGCAGCGATCTAGTGCGGCAGTTCTTC. This codes for CASSDLVRQFF.

This chain links TRBV20-1 with TRBJ2-7, with unresolved D. The CDR3 runs to 11 residues. V dropped 5 bases and J dropped 1 base, with 6 bases sitting between them. Germline V gives CDR1 DFQATT, CDR2 SNEGSKA (reference sequence). The DNA for the CDR3 is TGCAGTGCTGACACTTCCTACGAGCAGTACTTC. The encoded protein is CSADTSYEQYF.

CDR3 DNA sequence: TGTGCCAGTAGTAAACAGGGGTGGGACAATGAGCAGTTCTTC. Translation gives CASSKQGWDNEQFF. The chain links TRBV19 to TRBJ2-1; 7 bases are a match to TRBD1. The CDR3 spans 14 residues. The junction had 5 bases not matched to a gene; V was cut back by 4 bases and J by 5 bases. The germline V gene encodes CDR1 LNHDA and CDR2 SQIVND (reference sequence).

CDR3 nucleotides: TGTGCCAGCAGTTTATTGGGAGCGGGAGGGGGGAACATTCAGTACTTC. Its protein is CASSLLGAGGGNIQYF. The genes are TRBV28 and TRBJ2-4; 10 nucleotides agree with TRBD2. From germline, CDR1 is MDHEN and CDR2 SYDVKM. CDR3 length equals 16 residues. The ends lost 1 base at V and 7 bases at J; junction bases unmatched: 7.

The chain employs TRBV28 and TRBJ2-3; 7 bases fit TRBD1. Germline lookup yields CDR1 MDHEN and CDR2 SYDVKM. V lost 6 bases and J lost 0; bases outside the gene matches: 0. The CDR3 is 13 residues long. CDR3 loop: CASRQGSTDTQYF. The CDR3 coding sequence is TGTGCCAGCAGACAGGGGAGCACAGATACGCAGTATTTT.

The chain joins TRBV28 to TRBJ2-3, with 13 nucleotides matching TRBD2. The CDR3 covers 16 residues. The V gene end was trimmed by 5 bases and the J gene end by 4 bases; junction bases not matched to a gene: 6. Germline V gene sequence: CDR1 MDHEN, CDR2 SYDVKM. In nucleotides, the CDR3 is TGTGCCAGCAGTCTAACTAGCGGGAGGGGTGCAGATACGCAGTATTTT. The encoded protein is CASSLTSGRGADTQYF. Full variable domain (rest looked up from reference TRBV28 and TRBJ2-3): DVKVTQSSRYLVKRTGEKVFLECVQDMDHENMFWYRQDPGLGLRLIYFSYDVKMKEKGDIPEGYSVSREKKERFSLILESASTNQTSMYLCASSLTSGRGADTQYFGPGTRLTVL.

This chain joins TRBV11-2 and TRBJ2-1, with D uncertain. The germline V and J ends were trimmed by 4 bases and 7 bases, with 5 bases remaining between them. CDR1 SGHAT and CDR2 FQNNGV come from the germline V gene. This CDR3 contains 11 residues. CDR3 residues: CASSSPNEQFF. The CDR3 DNA is TGTGCCAGCAGCTCCCCGAATGAGCAGTTCTTC.

In this sample, this clone turned up a few times. This chain links TRBV9 with TRBJ1-2; TRBD1 is a possible D gene (6 bases). The CDR3 sequence is 18 residues long. V was pared by 1 base and J by 8 bases, with 27 bases between. Germline V gene sequence: CDR1 SGDLS, CDR2 YYNGEE. The CDR3 is CASSVSDGGQDMFRGYTF. CDR3 coding DNA: TGTGCCAGCAGCGTAAGTGATGGGGGCCAGGACATGTTTAGAGGCTACACCTTC.

The rearrangement joins TRBV5-4 to TRBJ2-3; the match to TRBD1 covers 9 bases. The V gene end was trimmed by 4 bases and the J gene end by 2 bases; junction bases not matched to a gene: 11. This CDR3 has 17 residues. Germline V gene data show CDR1 as SGHNT and CDR2 as YYREEE (reference sequence). CDR3 sequence: CASSQGQGSALTDTQYF. The CDR3 coding sequence is TGTGCCAGCAGCCAGGGACAGGGAAGCGCCCTCACAGATACGCAGTATTTT.

This clone was detected only once. The gene calls are TRBV18 and TRBJ2-5; 14 bases are shared with TRBD2. Trimming cost V 2 bases and J 7 bases; bases outside gene matches: 3. The CDR3 covers 15 residues. Germline-derived CDR1 and CDR2 are KGHSH and LQKENI. DNA of the CDR3: TGTGCCAGCTCACCAGGGACTAGCGGGGGAGTGACCCAGTACTTC. It translates to CASSPGTSGGVTQYF.

This chain links TRBV28 with TRBJ1-1, with TRBD1 matching over 7 bases. Trimming cost V 10 bases and J 4 bases; bases outside gene matches: 9. The CDR3 spans 13 residues. From germline, CDR1 is MDHEN and CDR2 SYDVKM. CDR3 in DNA: TGTGCCATCGTGACAGGGACGCCCACTGAAGCTTTCTTT. Protein sequence: CAIVTGTPTEAFF.

The chain links TRBV9 to TRBJ1-1, with 7 positions matching TRBD1. The CDR3 consists of 14 residues. Trimming took 3 bases from V and 4 from J; bases not matched to a gene: 6. Germline values: CDR1 SGDLS, CDR2 YYNGEE. The DNA for the CDR3 is TGTGCCAGCAGCGGAGCACAGGGGCGCACTGAAGCTTTCTTT. Protein: CASSGAQGRTEAFF.

This chain uses TRBV7-8 with TRBJ2-3; D is uncertain. Trimming removed 3 bases from V and 0 bases from J, with 7 bases in between. Germline V gene data show CDR1 as SGHVS and CDR2 as FQNEAQ. The CDR3 has 14 residues. CDR3 sequence reads: CASSLLESTDTQYF. Written as DNA, the CDR3 is TGTGCCAGCAGCTTGCTAGAGAGCACAGATACGCAGTATTTT.

This chain uses TRBV27 with TRBJ1-5; a possible D gene is TRBD1 (6 bases). The CDR3 totals 15 residues. Per germline, CDR1 MNHEY and CDR2 SMNVEV (reference sequence). V was cut by 4 bases and J by 7 bases, with 17 bases left in between. The CDR3 region has the DNA TGTGCCAGCAGTTATTTCGCAGCCCAGGGGCAGCCCCAGCATTTT. Its protein product is CASSYFAAQGQPQHF.

The CDR3 nucleotides read TGTGCCAGCAGCTCCCGCGGGACTCTTGCTAGCACAGATACGCAGTATTTT. It translates to CASSSRGTLASTDTQYF. The chain combines TRBV7-9 with TRBJ2-3; D perhaps matches TRBD2 (6 bases). Germline values: CDR1 SEHNR, CDR2 FQNEAQ (reference sequence). The V gene lost 4 bases and the J gene lost 0 bases, with 17 bases spanning the gap. The CDR3 contains 17 residues.